The T cell receptor beta chain under discussion was sequenced for a study of cytotoxic CD8 clonotypes in ibrutinib-treated CLL. Study summary: After median about 69 months, roughly 14 stayed in remission, some 12 progressed; responses roughly 25 partial, 2 complete. Samples yielded averages of around 280,000 productive templates and more than 90,000 productive rearrangements. Study results and limitations: Public clonotypes occurred uncommonly; on treatment, they contracted or remained stable. Researchers report that baseline clonality outpaced age-matched healthy donors and tracked circulating CD8+ T-cell counts.

The sample holds a few counts of this clone. Its cognate antigen is unknown. Trimming stripped 6 bases from V and 3 bases from J, with 15 bases between. Germline CDR1 and CDR2: MNHEY and SVGAGI. CDR3 length equals 14 residues. Assay: immunoSEQ multiplex PCR; the TCRdb copy retains only in-frame clones and omits some. The table lists a few hundred thousand clones, 60% to 80% of them singletons. The rearrangement links TRBV6-5 to TRBJ2-7; D may be TRBD2 (6 bases). Sequenced here: PBMCs, sampled after 36 months of ibrutinib treatment. The clonotype originates from a human donor with chronic lymphocytic leukemia. The CDR3 nucleotides are TGTGCCAGCAGAAACCGGGACTCCGTCTACGAGCAGTACTTC. Translation gives CASRNRDSVYEQYF.